This TCR beta chain is from a study of cytomegalovirus exposure and HLA in healthy donors. Findings and caveats of the study: It was in a later analysis that TCR association rates were seen to vary by HLA locus, highest for DRB1 and lowest for HLA-C. Among TCR beta chains, those listed as cytomegalovirus-associated numbered about 150. Accurate prediction of HLA-A and HLA-B alleles (for most subjects) was reportedly achieved from TCR beta sequences. Common viral pathogens were later found to be apparently linked to several of the most significant clusters.

The PCR ran on 60 Vbeta and 13 Jbeta primers. Produced via immunoSEQ multiplex PCR; TCRdb's table is partial and in-frame only. The profile shows about 140,000 clones, 79% of them singletons. Turning to this clone: Its antigen remains unknown.

Per germline, CDR1 SGHNT and CDR2 YENEEA. V dropped 1 base and J dropped 10 bases, with 8 bases sitting between them. CDR3 size: 12 residues. The chain uses TRBV11-3 and TRBJ2-1; unclear D gene. The clonotype comes from a man in his forties in good health and CMV-seropositive. Material: PBMCs. The CDR3 spells CASSLVRSEQFF. Here the CDR3 DNA reads TGTGCCAGCAGCTTAGTTCGGAGCGAGCAGTTCTTC.